The source of this T cell receptor beta chain is a study of T-cell reconstitution after alpha-beta-depleted transplantation in children. This clonotype was counted many times. No antigen is known for it. One junction end does not reproduce the germline sequence, and a read error may be involved. The CDR3 covers 12 residues. General observations from the study: T-cell counts and diversity were attributed mostly to newly produced T cells one year after transplant.

Unique molecular identifiers were incorporated when the TCRbeta library was constructed. Each CDR3 protein gets one entry after TCRdb re-called the PCR reads with MiXCR. Here the sample spans about 200,000 distinct CDR3 sequences, about 7% being singletons. The sequence derives from a boy younger than 10 with acute lymphoblastic leukemia, due to receive a stem cell transplant. The J gene is TRBJ1-5, the V gene TRBV12-3 or TRBV12-4; TRBD1 is a possible D gene (5 bases). The starting material was PBMCs, obtained before TCRalphabeta/CD19-depleted stem cell transplant. The CDR3 reads CASSLADQGHNF. CDR3 nucleotides: TGTGCCAGCAGTTTAGCGGATCAGGGCCACAATTTT.